This T cell receptor (beta chain) was observed in a study of blood T cell repertoires in COVID-19. The assay was immunoSEQ multiplex PCR, and TCRdb's table has in-frame clones only and misses some. This sample has roughly 42,000 clones; around 82% occur once, and the top ten carry 9% to 15%. This clone came up a few times. This CDR3 has 14 amino acids. Looked up from germline, CDR1 is SGHRS and CDR2 is YFSETQ. Trimming shortened V by 0 bases and J by 5 bases, and 11 bases separated the two germline ends. Sequencing was carried out using peripheral blood. The TCR comes from a human donor in a cohort sampled during active COVID-19. The J gene is TRBJ2-5, the V gene TRBV5-1; possible D gene TRBD2, 6 bases. The CDR3, as DNA: TGCGCCAGCAGCTTGGAGTGGAGGGAGGAGACCCAGTACTTC. It yields the protein CASSLEWREETQYF. Combining the CDR3 with reference TRBV5-1 and TRBJ2-5 gives the whole variable domain KAGVTQTPRYLIKTRGQQVTLSCSPISGHRSVSWYQQTPGQGLQFLFEYFSETQRNKGNFPGRFSGRQFSNSRSEMNVSTLELGDSALYLCASSLEWREETQYFGPGTRLLVL.